The clone carrying this TCR beta chain was counted many times. The data were taken from a study of early T cells in non-severe SARS-CoV-2 infection. V gave up 2 bases and J gave up 4 bases, with 8 bases separating them. This CDR3 is 13 amino acids long. In TCRdb, the 5' RACE reads were re-called with MiXCR into one record per CDR3 protein. Among tens of thousands of distinct CDR3 sequences listed, about 8% were seen once. The material sequenced was whole blood, taken at baseline. The V gene is TRBV12-3 or TRBV12-4, the J gene TRBJ1-2; D uncertain. This sequence originates from an adult who was a healthcare worker with PCR-confirmed SARS-CoV-2 infection or an uninfected control (not recorded which). The CDR3 nucleotides are TGTGCCAGCAGTTTATCGCAAGGCTATGGCTACACCTTC. Encoded protein: CASSLSQGYGYTF.